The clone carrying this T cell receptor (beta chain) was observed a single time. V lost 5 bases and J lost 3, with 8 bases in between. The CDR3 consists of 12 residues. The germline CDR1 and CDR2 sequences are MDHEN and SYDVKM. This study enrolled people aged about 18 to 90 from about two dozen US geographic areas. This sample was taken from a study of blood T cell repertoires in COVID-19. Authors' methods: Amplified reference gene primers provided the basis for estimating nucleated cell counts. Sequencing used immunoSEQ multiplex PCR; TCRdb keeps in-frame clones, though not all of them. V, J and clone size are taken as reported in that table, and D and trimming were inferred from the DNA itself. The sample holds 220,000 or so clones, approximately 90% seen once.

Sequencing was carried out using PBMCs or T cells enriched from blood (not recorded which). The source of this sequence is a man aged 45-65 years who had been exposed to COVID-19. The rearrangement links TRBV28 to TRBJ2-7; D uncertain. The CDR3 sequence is CASSLTSYEQYF. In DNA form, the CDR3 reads TGTGCCAGCAGTCTGACAAGCTACGAGCAGTACTTC. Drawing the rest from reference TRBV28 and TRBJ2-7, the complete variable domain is DVKVTQSSRYLVKRTGEKVFLECVQDMDHENMFWYRQDPGLGLRLIYFSYDVKMKEKGDIPEGYSVSREKKERFSLILESASTNQTSMYLCASSLTSYEQYFGPGTRLTVT.